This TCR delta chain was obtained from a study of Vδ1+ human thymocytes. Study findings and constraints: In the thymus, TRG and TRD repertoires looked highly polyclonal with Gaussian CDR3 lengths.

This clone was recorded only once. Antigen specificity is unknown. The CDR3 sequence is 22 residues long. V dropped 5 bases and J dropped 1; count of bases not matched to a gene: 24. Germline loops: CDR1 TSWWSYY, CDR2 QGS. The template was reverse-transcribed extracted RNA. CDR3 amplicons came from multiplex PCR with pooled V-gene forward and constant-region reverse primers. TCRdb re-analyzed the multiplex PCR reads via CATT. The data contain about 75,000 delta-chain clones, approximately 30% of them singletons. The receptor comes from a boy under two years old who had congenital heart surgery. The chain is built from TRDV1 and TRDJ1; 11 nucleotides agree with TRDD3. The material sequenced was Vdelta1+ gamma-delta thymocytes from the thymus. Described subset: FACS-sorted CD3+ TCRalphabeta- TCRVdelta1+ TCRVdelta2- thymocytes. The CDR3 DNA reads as TGTGCTCTTGGGCGACTCTATTCCTACGGCCCTGGGGGATACTGGATCACCGATAAACTCATCTTT. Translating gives CALGRLYSYGPGGYWITDKLIF.